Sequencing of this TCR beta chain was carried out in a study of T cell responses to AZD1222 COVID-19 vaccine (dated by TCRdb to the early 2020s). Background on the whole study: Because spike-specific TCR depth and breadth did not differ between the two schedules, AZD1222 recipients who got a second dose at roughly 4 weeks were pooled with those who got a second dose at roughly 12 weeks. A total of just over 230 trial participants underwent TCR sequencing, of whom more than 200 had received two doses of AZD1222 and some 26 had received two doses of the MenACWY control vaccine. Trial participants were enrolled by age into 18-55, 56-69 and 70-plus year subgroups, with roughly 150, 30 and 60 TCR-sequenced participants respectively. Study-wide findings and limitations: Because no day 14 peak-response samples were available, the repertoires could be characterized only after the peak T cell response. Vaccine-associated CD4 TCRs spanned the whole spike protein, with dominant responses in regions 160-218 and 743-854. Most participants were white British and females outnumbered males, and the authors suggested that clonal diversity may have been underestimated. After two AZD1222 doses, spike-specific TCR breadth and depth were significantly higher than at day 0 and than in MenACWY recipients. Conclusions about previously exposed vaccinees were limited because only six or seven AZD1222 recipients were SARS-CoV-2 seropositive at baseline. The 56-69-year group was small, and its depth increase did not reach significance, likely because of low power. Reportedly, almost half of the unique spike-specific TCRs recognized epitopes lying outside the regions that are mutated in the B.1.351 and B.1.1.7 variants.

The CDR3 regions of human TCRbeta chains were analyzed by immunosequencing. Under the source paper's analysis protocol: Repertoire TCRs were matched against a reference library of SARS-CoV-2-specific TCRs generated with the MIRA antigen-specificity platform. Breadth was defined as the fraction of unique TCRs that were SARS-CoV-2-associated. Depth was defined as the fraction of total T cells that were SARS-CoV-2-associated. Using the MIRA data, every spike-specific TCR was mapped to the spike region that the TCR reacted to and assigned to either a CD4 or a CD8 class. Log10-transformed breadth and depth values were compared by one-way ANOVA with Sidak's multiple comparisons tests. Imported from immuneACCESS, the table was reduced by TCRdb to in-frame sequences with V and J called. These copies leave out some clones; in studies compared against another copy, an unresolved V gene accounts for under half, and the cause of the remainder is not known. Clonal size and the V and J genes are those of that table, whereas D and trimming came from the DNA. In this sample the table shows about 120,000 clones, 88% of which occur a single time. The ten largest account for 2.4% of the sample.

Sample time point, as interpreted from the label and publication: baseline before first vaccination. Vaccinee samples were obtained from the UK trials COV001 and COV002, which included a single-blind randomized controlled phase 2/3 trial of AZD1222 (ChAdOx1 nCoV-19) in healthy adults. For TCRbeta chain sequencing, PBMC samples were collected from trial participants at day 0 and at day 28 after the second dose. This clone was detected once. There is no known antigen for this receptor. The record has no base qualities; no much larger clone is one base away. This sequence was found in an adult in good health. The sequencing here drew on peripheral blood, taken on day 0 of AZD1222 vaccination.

The nucleotide sequence reads as follows: TGTGCCAGCAGCGTGGGGGACAGGTCTCCCCTTTACTTC. Its protein is CASSVGDRSPLYF. The rearranged segments are TRBV9 and TRBJ2-5; 8 middle bases align to TRBD1. The germline V gene encodes CDR1 SGDLS and CDR2 YYNGEE. Its CDR3 holds 13 amino acids, cysteine through phenylalanine. The read is trimmed to its CDR3 DNA, 39 bases read in frame from base 1. V is cut back by 2 bases and J by 14 bases, with 11 bases in the junction unmatched.